Each of the 18 T cell receptor beta chains below was sequenced from the same sample in a study of tumor-infiltrating lymphocytes in primary liver carcinoma. It was unsorted whole blood that yielded blood RNA, and germline DNA was also extracted. TCR beta cDNA was prepared out of roughly 0.5 ug total RNA by means of a constant-region primer. For TCR beta, libraries were produced by three nested multiplex PCR rounds using slightly modified ARM-PCR. Primers for the first two PCR rounds were TRBV1-TRBV30 forward primers and a C-beta reverse primer (around 10 cycles per round). MiXCR, run by TCRdb on the multiplex PCR reads, gives a single entry per CDR3 protein. Of roughly 180,000 distinct CDR3 sequences in the sample, 50% to 75% were seen once. Material: peripheral blood. The receptors shown here come from a middle-aged man with primary liver carcinoma and hepatitis B virus infection.

With regard to this clonotype: At one end, the junction sequence differs from germline, possibly due to a read error. The CDR3 reads CANSEIGTGGSGDTQYF. As DNA, the CDR3 is TGTGCCAACAGTGAAATAGGGACAGGGGGCTCTGGAGATACGCAGTATTTT. The chain has TRBV6-1 and TRBJ2-3; 12 nucleotides line up with TRBD1. Germline CDR1 reads MNHNS; CDR2 reads SASEGT. The CDR3 has 17 residues.

The genes are TRBV11-2 and TRBJ1-1, with 9 bases aligning to TRBD1. Germline V gene sequence: CDR1 SGHAT, CDR2 FQNNGV. J gave up 3 bases and V 7 bases, and 6 bases lay outside the gene matches. CDR3 length: 14 residues. The CDR3 is CASTEQGAYTEAFF. The CDR3 DNA reads as TGTGCCAGCACGGAACAGGGGGCATACACTGAAGCTTTCTTT.

With regard to this clonotype: A much larger clone sits a single nucleotide away, making a read error possible. The genes are TRBV6-1 and TRBJ2-1; 7 bases line up with TRBD2. In germline, CDR1 is MNHNS, CDR2 SASEGT. V trimming: 3 bases; J trimming: 8 bases; junction bases outside the gene matches: 10. The CDR3 extends over 15 amino acids. CDR3 in amino acids: CASSDLVGGRDEQFF. The CDR3 DNA follows: TGTGCCAGCAGTGACCTAGTGGGAGGGCGCGATGAGCAGTTCTTC.

In the case of this clonotype: At one of its ends the junction is not consistent with the germline gene, which may arise from a read error. The chain combines TRBV11-2 with TRBJ2-1; D is possibly TRBD2 (6 bases). The CDR3 has 14 residues. Germline V gene lookup returns CDR1 SGHAT and CDR2 FQNNGV. In nucleotides, the CDR3 is TGTGACAGCAGCTTGGGGGAGGAAGGATTAGGGGAGTTCTTC. Its translation: CDSSLGEEGLGEFF.

About this clonotype itself: One end of the junction does not line up with germline, which may come from a read error. The chain uses TRBV7-9 and TRBJ2-7, with 7 bases aligning to TRBD1. Germline CDR1 SEHNR, CDR2 FQNEAQ (reference sequence). This CDR3 comprises 14 residues. The CDR3 loop reads CACSPKVGGYEQYF. DNA of the CDR3: TGTGCCTGCAGCCCTAAGGTAGGGGGCTACGAGCAGTATTTC.

This chain connects TRBV5-1 to TRBJ2-1; the D gene is possibly TRBD1 (5 bases). CDR1 and CDR2 from the germline V gene are SGHRS and YFSETQ. CDR3 length equals 12 residues. Trimming stripped 0 bases from V and 7 bases from J, with 5 bases between. CDR3 loop: CASSLEGNEQFF. Here the CDR3 DNA reads TGCGCCAGCAGCTTGGAGGGGAATGAGCAGTTCTTC.

The chain joins TRBV29-1 to TRBJ2-1; weak D call: TRBD2 (6 bases). V was cut by 5 bases and J by 5 bases, with 13 bases left in between. Germline-derived CDR1 and CDR2 are SQVTM and ANQGSEA. The CDR3 is 13 residues long. The CDR3 nucleotides are TGCAGCGTTACCGGGAGTCCAGACAATGAGCAGTTCTTC. Translation gives CSVTGSPDNEQFF.

The gene calls are TRBV6-7 and TRBJ2-1, with 10 bases fitting TRBD2. TRBV6-7 belongs to the ORF category, with a function that is uncertain. Trimming took 0 bases from V and 2 from J; bases not matched to a gene: 16. The CDR3 covers 21 residues. The CDR3 here is CASSYSHGRPQAGGAYNEQFF. The CDR3 DNA sequence: TGTGCCAGCAGTTACTCTCATGGTAGGCCGCAAGCGGGAGGGGCCTACAATGAGCAGTTCTTC.

This clonotype came up many times. V is TRBV6-1 and J is TRBJ2-5; tentative D call: TRBD2 (6 bases). The CDR3 loop spans 14 amino acids. With 3 bases removed from V and 2 bases from J, the gap between germline ends came to 10 bases. Germline CDR1 MNHNS, CDR2 SASEGT. The CDR3 DNA is TGTGCCAGCAGTGAGGGTGGAGGGCAAGAGACCCAGTACTTC. Translation: CASSEGGGQETQYF.

This clonotype appeared a single time. J is TRBJ1-4 and V is TRBV12-3 or TRBV12-4; D might be TRBD1 (5 bases). V lost 7 bases and J lost 3, with 12 bases in between. The CDR3 length is 14 residues. In DNA, the CDR3 is TGTGCCAGCACCTCGGGGGAAGCTAATGAAAAACTGTTTTTT. Its translation: CASTSGEANEKLFF.

This clonotype came up a few times. This rearrangement joins TRBV5-6 to TRBJ2-5; D is unclear. V was pared by 1 base and J by 2 bases, with 6 bases between. The germline V gene encodes CDR1 SGHDT and CDR2 YYEEEE. The CDR3 consists of 13 residues. This CDR3 reads CASSLTPQETQYF. The CDR3 DNA sequence: TGTGCCAGCAGCTTGACACCTCAAGAGACCCAGTACTTC.

The chain is built from TRBV4-1 and TRBJ1-2; D is unresolved. The CDR3 runs to 15 residues. In germline, CDR1 is MGHRA, CDR2 YSYEKL. The V and J ends lost 4 bases and 5 bases respectively, with 17 bases between them. In DNA form, the CDR3 reads TGCGCCAGCAGCCCACAGCGTTCATCTAGATATGGCTACACCTTC. Amino acid sequence: CASSPQRSSRYGYTF.

The rearrangement uses TRBV4-2 and TRBJ2-1; TRBD2 matches at 10 bases. Germline V gives CDR1 LGHNA, CDR2 YNFKEQ. The CDR3 sequence is 19 residues long. J lost 0 bases, V lost 0 bases, and 8 bases had no gene match. The CDR3 DNA reads as TGTGCCAGCAGCCAAGAAGGGCTAGCGGGAGCTCTCTCCTACAATGAGCAGTTCTTC. It is translated as CASSQEGLAGALSYNEQFF.

This clonotype was observed a handful of times. This chain joins TRBV10-3 and TRBJ1-1, with no clear D. The V and J ends lost 0 bases and 7 bases respectively, with 9 bases between them. The CDR3 is 13 residues long. CDR1 is ENHRY, CDR2 SYGVKD, per germline. CDR3 in amino acids: CAISESQRSEAFF. In DNA form, the CDR3 reads TGTGCCATCAGTGAGTCTCAACGGAGTGAAGCTTTCTTT.

On this clonotype itself: At one end the junction does not follow the germline gene, possibly because of a read error. The chain links TRBV11-2 to TRBJ2-1, with D possibly being TRBD1 (5 bases). Germline values: CDR1 SGHAT, CDR2 FQNNGV. The length of the CDR3 is 19 residues. CDR3 loop: CASRRAIRTRTRVQDEQFF. As DNA, the CDR3 is TGTGCCAGCAGGCGCGCAATCCGGACCCGGACAAGAGTCCAGGATGAACAGTTCTTC.

Of note for this clonotype: One end of the junction fails to match germline, which may point to a read error. The chain joins TRBV6-2 or TRBV6-3 to TRBJ2-7, with D unclear. The germline CDR1 and CDR2 sequences are MNHEY and SVGEGT. The CDR3 is 12 amino acids. CDR3 bases: TGTGTCAGCAGTTACCCCCCCTACGAGCAGTACTTC. The encoded protein is CVSSYPPYEQYF.

This clonotype was seen a handful of times. The chain carries TRBV30 and TRBJ2-7; TRBD1 matches 9 bases. Trimming at V came to 3 bases and at J to 4 bases, leaving 4 bases not matched to a gene. The length of the CDR3 is 13 residues. Germline values: CDR1 GTSNPN, CDR2 SVGIG (reference sequence). CDR3 residues: CAWRRQGGYEQYF. The DNA of the CDR3 is TGTGCCTGGAGAAGACAGGGGGGATACGAGCAGTACTTC.

The CDR3 sequence is CASSQGTRGTTGQFF. The CDR3 DNA reads TGTGCCAGCAGTCAAGGGACTAGAGGGACGACTGGGCAGTTCTTC. The rearrangement uses TRBV11-2 and TRBJ2-1; 8 bases line up with TRBD2. This CDR3 is built from 15 residues. Germline trimming cut 6 bases from V and 12 bases from J; bases unmatched to any gene: 16. Germline V gene sequence: CDR1 SGHAT, CDR2 FQNNGV.